The subject of this entry is one T cell receptor beta chain. This entry is derived from a study of shared clonotypes between healthy human individuals. This CDR3 has 13 residues. Trimming removed 0 bases from V and 4 bases from J, with 6 bases in between. Germline CDR1 ENHRY, CDR2 SYGVKD. Naive CD8 cells comprised CD45RO-negative, CCR7-positively selected cells, excluding terminally differentiated effector memory CD45RA+ cells. All donors were healthy HIV-negative adults lacking recent acute infections or vaccinations. Researchers ran the assay at a deep level. An even split of each subset's genomic DNA across several immunoSEQ plates was performed. Data came from immunoSEQ multiplex PCR; TCRdb stores just in-frame clones and leaves some out. This sample has around 640,000 clones, with 90% to 97% found just once.

Material for sequencing was naive CD8+ T cells sorted from blood. The chain couples TRBV10-3 to TRBJ1-1; D gene ambiguous. The sequence derives from a woman in her 30s in good health. The CDR3 sequence is CAISESTVTEAFF. In DNA, the CDR3 is TGTGCCATCAGTGAGTCGACGGTCACTGAAGCTTTCTTT.